Here is one T cell receptor beta chain with its context. The data belong to a study of blood T cell repertoires in COVID-19. In the authors' workflow: Estimation of nucleated cell counts was performed using reference gene primer amplification. The assay was immunoSEQ multiplex PCR, and TCRdb's table has in-frame clones only and misses some. That table gives V, J and clone size, and the DNA gave D and trimming. The sample includes about 60,000 clones, roughly 78% of them seen just once. Germline CDR1 and CDR2: LNHDA and SQIVND (reference sequence). J was trimmed by 0 bases and V by 7 bases; bases with no gene match: 10. The length of the CDR3 is 17 residues.

The chain recombines TRBV19 with TRBJ2-3; 10 bases are a match to TRBD2. Sequences were obtained from peripheral blood. This clonotype originated in an elderly woman with acute or convalescent COVID-19. The CDR3 is CASTTAGGPISTDTQYF. The CDR3 coding sequence is TGTGCCAGTACCACAGCGGGAGGGCCTATTAGCACAGATACGCAGTATTTT.